The present entry profiles one T cell receptor beta chain with its context. Its specificity is not known. Terminally differentiated effector memory CD45RA+ cells were excluded from the naive CD8 cells, which were CD45RO-negative and positively selected for CCR7. Donors included only healthy HIV-negative adults lacking recent acute infections or vaccinations. This record comes from a study of shared clonotypes between healthy human individuals. General observations from the study: Rarefaction indicated that sorted-subset sequencing remained incomplete although depth was large. For naive CD4 cells, approximately 4.8% of clonotypes were shared across a handful of donors. Generation probability values for non-shared clonotypes were lower than those for clonotypes shared by all four donors.

Looked up from germline, CDR1 is SGHRS and CDR2 is YFSETQ. The length of the CDR3 is 12 residues. V gave up 7 bases and J gave up 0 bases, with 5 bases separating them. Data came from immunoSEQ multiplex PCR; TCRdb stores just in-frame clones and leaves some out. The profile shows roughly 2,000,000 clones, 93% of them singletons. The TCR was taken from a man between 18 and 29 years old in good health. Some clones in this sample may be carry-over from other donors' samples. The V and J genes are TRBV5-1 and TRBJ2-1; D is perhaps TRBD2 (5 bases). The specimen sequenced was naive CD8+ T cells from PBMCs. This chain's CDR3 is CASGSSYNEQFF. The CDR3 DNA reads as TGCGCCAGCGGGAGCTCCTACAATGAGCAGTTCTTC.